This T cell receptor (beta chain) was identified during a study of type 1 regulatory T cells. Turning to the study itself: This in vitro CD4 product, T-allo10, is enriched for Tr1 cells and alloantigen-specific.

Germline V gene lookup returns CDR1 KGHDR and CDR2 SFDVKD. The CDR3 runs to 17 residues. V was clipped by 9 bases and J by 2 bases, with 21 bases between them. Regarding the study as a whole: Compared with non-Tr1 cells, Tr1 cells showed a narrower TCR repertoire.

Regarding this clonotype: The target antigen is unknown.

TCRdb re-analysed the reads in MiXCR, keeping a single row per CDR3 protein. The sample contains approximately 43,000 distinct CDR3 sequences, 12% of which appear only once. The V call is TRBV24-1, the J call TRBJ2-2; D is perhaps TRBD1 (6 bases). This receptor was taken from a human donor in good health. Sequencing was carried out using cultured non-Tr1 T cells, either the whole culture or a sorted T cell fraction (not recorded which). DNA of the CDR3: TGTGCCACCGCTACCGCATCCGGGACATCCAACACCGGGGAGCTGTTTTTT. It specifies CATATASGTSNTGELFF.